The 6 T cell receptor beta chains in this list originate from one sample, sequenced in a study of shared T cell receptors in the human thymus. Data came from immunoSEQ multiplex PCR; TCRdb stores just in-frame clones and leaves some out. This sample has more than 550,000 clones, with more than 70% found just once. These data were also reused for a study on human thymus T cells.

The sample was thymocytes. These receptors all come from a boy in the first two years of life with a congenital heart defect.

The chain combines TRBV5-6 with TRBJ2-1, with 10 bases lining up with TRBD2. Germline CDR1 reads SGHDT; CDR2 reads YYEEEE. Trimming cost V 2 bases and J 2 bases; bases outside gene matches: 10. The length of the CDR3 is 18 residues. The CDR3 region is CASSLELAGAGTYNEQFF. The CDR3 DNA is TGTGCCAGCAGCTTAGAGCTAGCGGGAGCAGGCACCTACAATGAGCAGTTCTTC.

V usage is TRBV4-2 and J usage is TRBJ1-5; TRBD1 agrees at 7 bases. Per the germline V gene, CDR1 is LGHNA and CDR2 is YNFKEQ. This CDR3 is built from 15 residues. Trimming cost V 5 bases and J 6 bases; bases outside gene matches: 10. CDR3 sequence reads: CASSIKQGRLQPQHF. CDR3 coding DNA: TGTGCCAGCAGCATCAAACAGGGGAGGCTTCAGCCCCAGCATTTT.

The genes are TRBV5-1 and TRBJ2-1; TRBD2 aligns across 8 bases. Trimming removed 0 bases from V and 0 bases from J; junction bases left unmatched: 8. Germline-derived CDR1 and CDR2 are SGHRS and YFSETQ. The CDR3 is made up of 18 amino acids. Here the CDR3 DNA reads TGCGCCAGCAGCTTGGGCGGGGTAGCGGGAAGCTCCTACAATGAGCAGTTCTTC. Its translation: CASSLGGVAGSSYNEQFF.

V is TRBV27 and J is TRBJ2-1; 12 positions match TRBD2. In germline, CDR1 is MNHEY, CDR2 SMNVEV (reference sequence). V was clipped by 6 bases and J by 5 bases; unmatched bases: 8. The CDR3 loop spans 16 amino acids. In DNA, the CDR3 is TGTGCCAGCAGCTTAAGAGGACTAGCGGGGCACAATGAGCAGTTCTTC. This encodes CASSLRGLAGHNEQFF.

The V gene is TRBV9, the J gene TRBJ2-3; D gene uncertain. The CDR3 contains 14 residues. Trimming cost V 4 bases and J 2 bases, with 11 bases left between them. CDR1 and CDR2 (germline): SGDLS, YYNGEE. The CDR3 spells CASSPELDTDTQYF. DNA of the CDR3: TGTGCCAGCAGCCCCGAACTCGACACAGATACGCAGTATTTT.

This clone has more than one count but fewer than ten. The chain has TRBV28 and TRBJ1-1; the D is unclear. Trimming removed 5 bases from V and 5 bases from J, with 12 bases in between. Germline CDR1 MDHEN, CDR2 SYDVKM. The CDR3 extends over 13 amino acids. The CDR3 nucleotides are TGTGCCAGCAGTCTAAGCCGTTGGACTGAAGCTTTCTTT. It encodes CASSLSRWTEAFF.